The 17 T cell receptor beta chains presented below share a single source sample, sequenced in a study of neurological immune-mediated disorders. TCRdb itself ran the 5' RACE reads through MiXCR, one entry per CDR3 protein. The repertoire holds about 120,000 distinct CDR3 sequences, roughly 3.2% seen once, with around 1.4% in the top ten. The specimen sequenced was PBMCs. All receptors come from a woman aged 25 to 39 with multiple sclerosis.

This clonotype was counted ten times or more. This chain links TRBV5-1 with TRBJ2-2, with 10 bases lining up with TRBD2. The CDR3 contains 16 residues. J was trimmed by 3 bases and V by 4 bases; bases with no gene match: 6. Germline CDR1 and CDR2: SGHRS and YFSETQ. The CDR3 nucleotides read TGCGCCAGCAGCGCAGGGACTAGCGAACACACCGGGGAGCTGTTTTTT. It translates to CASSAGTSEHTGELFF.

This clonotype was found many times. This chain uses TRBV3-2 with TRBJ2-5; the table's D call, TRBD2, was not checked against the DNA. TRBV3-2 counts as a pseudogene. This CDR3 spans 14 amino acids. This CDR3 reads CASSRDFLEETQYF. CDR3 bases: TGTGCCAGCAGTCGGGACTTCCTCGAAGAGACCCAGTACTTC.

A note on this clonotype: In this CDR3 the conserved last residue, phenylalanine or tryptophan, is missing, so a read error is likely. This chain joins TRBV10-3 and TRBJ2-1, with D tentatively TRBD2 (6 bases). V was clipped by 11 bases and J by 0 bases, with 26 bases between them. CDR1 and CDR2 from the germline V gene are ENHRY and SYGVKD. The CDR3 consists of 18 residues. The CDR3 sequence: CAAEPDSSAFFSYNEQFI. In DNA, the CDR3 is TGTGCCGCGGAGCCCGATTCTAGCGCCTTCTTCTCCTACAATGAGCAGTTCATC.

In its sample, this clonotype was seen a few times. This chain uses TRBV11-2 with TRBJ2-2; D is ambiguous. The germline gives CDR1 SGHAT, CDR2 FQNNGV. The CDR3 is 14 residues long. V gave up 3 bases and J gave up 4 bases, with 9 bases separating them. DNA of the CDR3: TGTGCCAGCAGCTTTGGTAGCAGCACCGGGGAGCTGTTTTTT. Residues: CASSFGSSTGELFF.

This clonotype has a count of ten or more. The chain recombines TRBV20-1 with TRBJ2-3, with 7 bases fitting TRBD1. This CDR3 comprises 14 residues. V lost 5 bases and J lost 2; bases outside the gene matches: 7. CDR1 and CDR2 from the germline V gene are DFQATT and SNEGSKA (reference sequence). CDR3 bases: TGCAGTGCTGGGGGACAGACTGACACAGATACGCAGTATTTT. Translated: CSAGGQTDTDTQYF.

This clonotype was observed at least ten times. The V and J genes are TRBV29-1 and TRBJ1-2; 9 bases align to TRBD1. The V gene's germline CDR1 is SQVTM and CDR2 ANQGSEA. This CDR3 comprises 14 residues. The trim removed 3 bases at V and 5 bases at J, leaving 7 bases unmatched. CDR3 protein: CSVEDWTGVYGYTF. CDR3 sequence (DNA): TGCAGCGTTGAGGACTGGACAGGGGTTTATGGCTACACCTTC.

As to this clonotype: A much larger clone lies a single base off, so this may be a read error. V gene TRBV7-8 combines with J gene TRBJ2-1; D ambiguous. The CDR3 is made up of 11 amino acids. The germline CDR1 and CDR2 sequences are SGHVS and FQNEAQ. CDR3 DNA sequence: TGTGACAGCACCGGTAACAATGAGCAGTTCTTC. Amino acids: CDSTGNNEQFF.

This clonotype has at least ten counts. The V gene is TRBV29-1, the J gene TRBJ2-7; 8 nucleotides align to TRBD1. The CDR3 totals 12 residues. The germline CDR1 and CDR2 sequences are SQVTM and ANQGSEA. The trim removed 6 bases at V and 7 bases at J, leaving 8 bases unmatched. The CDR3 region has the DNA TGCAGCGTAAACACACAGGGGGATGAGCAGTACTTC. Its translation is CSVNTQGDEQYF.

This chain connects TRBV5-1 to TRBJ2-1; D unresolved. Trimming pared 1 base from V and 5 bases from J, leaving 7 bases between. The CDR3 sequence is 13 residues long. Germline V gene data show CDR1 as SGHRS and CDR2 as YFSETQ. The CDR3 loop reads CASSLPENNEQFF. As DNA, the CDR3 is TGCGCCAGCAGCTTGCCAGAAAACAATGAGCAGTTCTTC.

This clonotype was recorded many times. The J gene is TRBJ2-3, the V gene TRBV12-3 or TRBV12-4; D uncertain. Trimming removed 3 bases at V and 0 bases at J, with 7 bases between. This CDR3 contains 14 residues. CDR3 bases: TGTGCCAGCAGTTTGTTGGGGAGCACAGATACGCAGTATTTT. Amino acids: CASSLLGSTDTQYF.

The J gene is TRBJ1-1, the V gene TRBV10-1; D not certain. Trimming stripped 3 bases from V and 2 bases from J, with 10 bases between. The CDR3 is 14 amino acids. CDR1 and CDR2 (germline): WNHNN, SYGVQD (reference sequence). The CDR3 DNA reads as TGCGCCAGCAGTGACGGCCCGGGAAACACTGAAGCTTTCTTT. Protein sequence: CASSDGPGNTEAFF.

This clonotype was counted a few times. The chain carries TRBV20-1 and TRBJ2-1; 9 nucleotides align to TRBD2. The V gene's germline CDR1 is DFQATT and CDR2 SNEGSKA (reference sequence). The ends lost 7 bases at V and 1 base at J; junction bases unmatched: 5. The CDR3 is 14 residues long. The CDR3 protein is CSVILAGSYNEQFF. In DNA, the CDR3 is TGCAGTGTTATTCTAGCGGGGTCCTACAATGAGCAGTTCTTC.

Many counts were recorded for this clonotype. This chain connects TRBV29-1 to TRBJ1-3, with TRBD1 matching 9 bases. The length of the CDR3 is 14 residues. V lost 4 bases and J lost 4; bases outside the gene matches: 5. CDR1 is SQVTM, CDR2 ANQGSEA, per germline. The CDR3 DNA reads TGCAGCGTTGTTGGACAGGGGTACGGAAACACCATATATTTT. Its translation is CSVVGQGYGNTIYF.

This clonotype was seen repeatedly, ten times or more. This rearrangement joins TRBV9 to TRBJ1-4, with D perhaps matching TRBD1 (6 bases). The CDR3 length is 16 residues. Germline V gives CDR1 SGDLS, CDR2 YYNGEE. V was shortened by 0 bases and J by 4 bases, with 13 bases between the two germline ends. The CDR3 DNA follows: TGTGCCAGCAGCGTAGGCGGGGGGCAAAGTAATGAAAAACTGTTTTTT. This sequence encodes CASSVGGGQSNEKLFF.

This clonotype came up many times. The V and J genes are TRBV12-3 or TRBV12-4 and TRBJ2-7, with D hard to call. The V end was cut by 3 bases, the J end by 2 bases, with 11 bases between. The CDR3 is 14 residues long. CDR3 bases: TGTGCCAGCAGTTTCTACCTACTTCCCTACGAGCAGTACTTC. Translated: CASSFYLLPYEQYF.

This clonotype was detected a few times. The gene calls are TRBV27 and TRBJ1-4; D unclear. Trimming removed 4 bases at V and 11 bases at J, with 11 bases between. This CDR3 is built from 12 residues. Germline lookup yields CDR1 MNHEY and CDR2 SMNVEV (reference sequence). The CDR3 DNA reads as TGTGCCAGCAGTTCTCCTCTGGGGAAACTGTTTTTT. Translation gives CASSSPLGKLFF.

This clonotype has a count of ten or more. The gene calls are TRBV20-1 and TRBJ2-3; D call uncertain. The length of the CDR3 is 12 residues. Germline V CDR1 and CDR2: DFQATT, SNEGSKA (reference sequence). The germline V and J ends were trimmed by 5 bases and 6 bases, with 12 bases remaining between them. The DNA for the CDR3 is TGCAGTGCTTCTGGTCCACCGGATACGCAGTATTTT. It specifies CSASGPPDTQYF.